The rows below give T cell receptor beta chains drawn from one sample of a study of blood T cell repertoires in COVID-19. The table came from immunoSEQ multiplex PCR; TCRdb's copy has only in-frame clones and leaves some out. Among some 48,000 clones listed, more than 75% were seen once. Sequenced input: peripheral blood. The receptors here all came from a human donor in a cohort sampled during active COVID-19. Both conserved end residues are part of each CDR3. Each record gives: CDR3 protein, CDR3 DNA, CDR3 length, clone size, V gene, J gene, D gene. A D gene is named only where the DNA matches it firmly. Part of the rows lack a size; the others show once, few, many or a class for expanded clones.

CDR3 protein: CASSQDRGTPRETQYF; CDR3 DNA: TGCGCCAGCAGCCAAGACAGGGGGACTCCAAGAGAGACCCAGTACTTC; CDR3 length: 16; clone size: .; V gene: TRBV4-3; J gene: TRBJ2-5; D gene: .
CDR3 protein: CASSLQGYGYTF; CDR3 DNA: TGTGCCAGCAGTTTACAGGGGTATGGCTACACCTTC; CDR3 length: 12; clone size: .; V gene: TRBV12-3/TRBV12-4; J gene: TRBJ1-2; D gene: .
CDR3 protein: CASSRRGDRGPSNTGELFF; CDR3 DNA: TGTGCCAGCAGCCGCCGGGGGGACAGGGGACCGTCGAACACCGGGGAGCTGTTTTTT; CDR3 length: 19; clone size: .; V gene: TRBV7-9; J gene: TRBJ2-2; D gene: TRBD1
CDR3 protein: CASSPTRVDEQFF; CDR3 DNA: TGTGCCAGCTCACCGACCAGGGTCGATGAGCAGTTCTTC; CDR3 length: 13; clone size: .; V gene: TRBV18; J gene: TRBJ2-1; D gene: .
CDR3 protein: CASSLSSRAGFSTDTQYF; CDR3 DNA: TGTGCCAGCAGTTTATCGAGTCGTGCAGGGTTCAGCACAGATACGCAGTATTTT; CDR3 length: 18; clone size: .; V gene: TRBV27; J gene: TRBJ2-3; D gene: .
CDR3 protein: CASTGGSYNEQFF; CDR3 DNA: TGTGCCAGTACAGGGGGGTCCTACAATGAGCAGTTCTTC; CDR3 length: 13; clone size: .; V gene: TRBV19; J gene: TRBJ2-1; D gene: .
CDR3 protein: CASRPDRGYETQYF; CDR3 DNA: TGCGCCAGCAGACCGGACAGGGGGTATGAGACCCAGTACTTC; CDR3 length: 14; clone size: .; V gene: TRBV10-1; J gene: TRBJ2-5; D gene: TRBD1
CDR3 protein: CASSESGGGADTQYF; CDR3 DNA: TGTGCCAGCAGTGAAAGTGGCGGGGGCGCAGATACGCAGTATTTT; CDR3 length: 15; clone size: .; V gene: TRBV6-1; J gene: TRBJ2-3; D gene: .
CDR3 protein: CASSPLAGAGNIQYF; CDR3 DNA: TGTGCCAGCTCACCACTTGCGGGAGCTGGAAACATTCAGTACTTC; CDR3 length: 15; clone size: few; V gene: TRBV18; J gene: TRBJ2-4; D gene: TRBD2
CDR3 protein: CASSQGAYGYTF; CDR3 DNA: TGTGCCAGCAGCCAGGGGGCGTATGGCTACACCTTC; CDR3 length: 12; clone size: .; V gene: TRBV3-1/TRBV3-2; J gene: TRBJ1-2; D gene: .
CDR3 protein: CASSQDPLGTAGEMGETQYF; CDR3 DNA: TGTGCCAGCAGCCAAGACCCACTGGGAACAGCGGGAGAGATGGGAGAGACCCAGTACTTC; CDR3 length: 20; clone size: .; V gene: TRBV4-2; J gene: TRBJ2-5; D gene: TRBD2
CDR3 protein: CASSEQGFGNTIYF; CDR3 DNA: TGTGCCAGCAGTGAGCAGGGATTCGGAAACACCATATATTTT; CDR3 length: 14; clone size: .; V gene: TRBV2; J gene: TRBJ1-3; D gene: .
CDR3 protein: CASSKGRISYEQYF; CDR3 DNA: TGTGCCAGCAGCAAGGGGCGGATCTCCTACGAGCAGTACTTC; CDR3 length: 14; clone size: once; V gene: TRBV21-1; J gene: TRBJ2-7; D gene: .
CDR3 protein: CASSVAGVSYNEQFF; CDR3 DNA: TGTGCCAGCAGCGTAGCGGGGGTATCCTACAATGAGCAGTTCTTC; CDR3 length: 15; clone size: .; V gene: TRBV9; J gene: TRBJ2-1; D gene: .
CDR3 protein: CASSPGQNYGYTF; CDR3 DNA: TGTGCCAGCAGCCCCGGACAAAACTATGGCTACACCTTC; CDR3 length: 13; clone size: .; V gene: TRBV5-5; J gene: TRBJ1-2; D gene: .
CDR3 protein: CASSPSQEKNTEAFF; CDR3 DNA: TGTGCCAGCAGCCCCTCCCAAGAGAAGAACACTGAAGCTTTCTTT; CDR3 length: 15; clone size: .; V gene: TRBV3-1/TRBV3-2; J gene: TRBJ1-1; D gene: .
CDR3 protein: CASTATREAPYTDTQYF; CDR3 DNA: TGTGCCAGTACCGCCACGCGGGAGGCCCCATACACAGATACGCAGTATTTT; CDR3 length: 17; clone size: .; V gene: TRBV19; J gene: TRBJ2-3; D gene: TRBD2
CDR3 protein: CASSTEVVGGYEQYF; CDR3 DNA: TGTGCCAGCAGCACCGAGGTCGTAGGTGGCTACGAGCAGTACTTC; CDR3 length: 15; clone size: .; V gene: TRBV2; J gene: TRBJ2-7; D gene: .
CDR3 protein: CASSRLAGGSPDTDTQYF; CDR3 DNA: TGTGCCAGCAGCCGACTAGCGGGGGGCTCCCCGGACACAGATACGCAGTATTTT; CDR3 length: 18; clone size: .; V gene: TRBV6-6; J gene: TRBJ2-3; D gene: TRBD2
CDR3 protein: CASQIAGPYNEQFF; CDR3 DNA: TGTGCCAGTCAAATAGCGGGGCCCTACAATGAGCAGTTCTTC; CDR3 length: 14; clone size: .; V gene: TRBV19; J gene: TRBJ2-1; D gene: TRBD2
CDR3 protein: CASSQGGVDTQYF; CDR3 DNA: TGTGCCAGCAGCCAAGGGGGGGTGGATACGCAGTATTTT; CDR3 length: 13; clone size: .; V gene: TRBV3-1/TRBV3-2; J gene: TRBJ2-3; D gene: .
CDR3 protein: CSVEGLAGGNEQFF; CDR3 DNA: TGCAGCGTTGAGGGACTAGCGGGGGGCAATGAGCAGTTCTTC; CDR3 length: 14; clone size: once; V gene: TRBV29-1; J gene: TRBJ2-1; D gene: TRBD2
CDR3 protein: CASSLDFITYEQYF; CDR3 DNA: TGTGCCAGCAGCTTAGACTTCATTACCTACGAGCAGTACTTC; CDR3 length: 14; clone size: .; V gene: TRBV7-9; J gene: TRBJ2-7; D gene: .
CDR3 protein: CASSTDRGAAFF; CDR3 DNA: TGTGCCAGCAGCACGGACAGGGGGGCGGCTTTCTTT; CDR3 length: 12; clone size: .; V gene: TRBV11-2; J gene: TRBJ1-1; D gene: TRBD1
CDR3 protein: CASSFGLASTEQFF; CDR3 DNA: TGTGCCAGCAGCTTTGGGCTAGCGTCTACTGAGCAGTTCTTC; CDR3 length: 14; clone size: .; V gene: TRBV5-4; J gene: TRBJ2-1; D gene: .
CDR3 protein: CASSLEPSGGGETQYF; CDR3 DNA: TGTGCCAGCAGCTTAGAGCCTAGCGGGGGCGGGGAGACCCAGTACTTC; CDR3 length: 16; clone size: .; V gene: TRBV7-6; J gene: TRBJ2-5; D gene: TRBD2
CDR3 protein: CASSISRGAGELFF; CDR3 DNA: TGTGCCAGTAGTATAAGCAGGGGGGCCGGGGAGCTGTTTTTT; CDR3 length: 14; clone size: .; V gene: TRBV19; J gene: TRBJ2-2; D gene: .